The rows below give T cell receptor beta chains drawn from one sample of a study of T cell responses to AZD1222 COVID-19 vaccine. The repertoire was sequenced with immunoSEQ multiplex PCR; TCRdb's copy has only in-frame clones and lacks some. The profile covers 150,000 to 180,000 clones, with over 70% appearing a single time and just over 9% taken by the ten largest. This specimen was peripheral blood, taken 28 days after the second AZD1222 dose. The receptors shown here come from an adult who received the AZD1222 COVID-19 vaccine. Both conserved end residues are part of each CDR3. D genes are given only for firm matches. Clone size is not always given. Where it is, it says once, few, many or a class for expanded clones.

D gene	clone size	J gene	CDR3 length	V gene	CDR3 DNA	CDR3 protein
.	.	TRBJ1-4	15	TRBV3-1/TRBV3-2	TGTGCCAGCAGCCAAAGATCCGGGCGGAATGAAAAACTGTTTTTT	CASSQRSGRNEKLFF
.	.	TRBJ2-7	15	TRBV6-5	TGTGCCAGCAGACGGACAGAGTCCATCTCCTACGAGCAGTACTTC	CASRRTESISYEQYF
.	large	TRBJ2-3	11	TRBV13	TGTGCCAGCAGCTTGGCCGATACGCAGTATTTT	CASSLADTQYF
.	once	TRBJ1-1	13	TRBV6-6	TGTGCCAGCACTGGAGACCTAAGGCTTGAAGCTTTCTTT	CASTGDLRLEAFF
.	.	TRBJ1-2	12	TRBV30	TGTGCCTGGAGGGACACTAACTATGGCTACACCTTC	CAWRDTNYGYTF
.	.	TRBJ2-2	12	TRBV6-4	TGTGCCAGCAGCGACGACCTGGGGGAGCTGTTTTTT	CASSDDLGELFF
.	.	TRBJ2-2	17	TRBV5-1	TGCGCCAGCAGCCATAGGATCACAGGAACGAACACCGGGGAGCTGTTTTTT	CASSHRITGTNTGELFF
TRBD1	.	TRBJ2-7	17	TRBV5-1	TGCGCCAGCAGCTTCGCTTTGGGACAGAGGGGCTCCTACGAGCAGTACTTC	CASSFALGQRGSYEQYF
.	.	TRBJ1-5	15	TRBV7-2	TGTGCCAGCAGCTTCTCAGGGGATAGCAATCAGCCCCAGCATTTT	CASSFSGDSNQPQHF
TRBD1	.	TRBJ2-3	15	TRBV5-8	TGTGCCAGCAGCATTATTAGGACAGGGACAGATACGCAGTATTTT	CASSIIRTGTDTQYF
.	.	TRBJ1-2	11	TRBV19	TGTGCCAGTAGTGCCATCTATGGCTACACCTTC	CASSAIYGYTF
TRBD1	.	TRBJ1-3	16	TRBV28	TGTGCCAGCAGTACGGGACAGGGGGCCTCTGGAAACACCATATATTTT	CASSTGQGASGNTIYF